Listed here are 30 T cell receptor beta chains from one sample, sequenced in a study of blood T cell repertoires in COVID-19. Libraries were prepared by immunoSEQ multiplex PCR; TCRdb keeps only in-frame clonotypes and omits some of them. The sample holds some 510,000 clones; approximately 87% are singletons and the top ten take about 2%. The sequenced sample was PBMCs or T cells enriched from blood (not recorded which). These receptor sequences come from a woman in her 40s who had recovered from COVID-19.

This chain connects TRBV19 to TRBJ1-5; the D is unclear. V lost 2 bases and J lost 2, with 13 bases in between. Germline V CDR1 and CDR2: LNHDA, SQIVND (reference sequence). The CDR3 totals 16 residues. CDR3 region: CASSIFNSGGNQPQHF. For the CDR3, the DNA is TGTGCCAGTAGTATATTCAACAGCGGGGGCAATCAGCCCCAGCATTTT.

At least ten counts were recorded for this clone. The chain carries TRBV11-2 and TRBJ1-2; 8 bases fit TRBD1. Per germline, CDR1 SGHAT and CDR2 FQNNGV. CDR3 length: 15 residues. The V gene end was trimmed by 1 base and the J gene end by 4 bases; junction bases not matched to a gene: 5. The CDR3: CASSLAYRGSYGYTF. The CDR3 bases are TGTGCCAGCAGCTTAGCATACAGGGGGTCCTATGGCTACACCTTC. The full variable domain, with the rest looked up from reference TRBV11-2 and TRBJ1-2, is EAGVAQSPRYKIIEKRQSVAFWCNPISGHATLYWYQQILGQGPKLLIQFQNNGVVDDSQLPKDRFSAERLKGVDSTLKIQPAKLEDSAVYLCASSLAYRGSYGYTFGSGTRLTVV.

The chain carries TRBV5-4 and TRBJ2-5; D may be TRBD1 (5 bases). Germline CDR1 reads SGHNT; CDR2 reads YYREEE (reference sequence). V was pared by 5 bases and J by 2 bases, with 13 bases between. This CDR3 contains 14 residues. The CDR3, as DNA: TGTGCCAGCAGTCAGGACACAAAACAAGAGACCCAGTACTTC. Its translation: CASSQDTKQETQYF. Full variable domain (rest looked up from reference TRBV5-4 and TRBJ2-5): ETGVTQSPTHLIKTRGQQVTLRCSSQSGHNTVSWYQQALGQGPQFIFQYYREEENGRGNFPPRFSGLQFPNYSSELNVNALELDDSALYLCASSQDTKQETQYFGPGTRLLVL.

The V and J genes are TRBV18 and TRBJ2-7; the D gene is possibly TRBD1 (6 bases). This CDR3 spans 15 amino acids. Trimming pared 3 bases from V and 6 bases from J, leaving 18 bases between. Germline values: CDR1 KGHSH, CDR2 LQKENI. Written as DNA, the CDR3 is TGTGCCAGCTCACCCCGGGACAACTCTTCCCCCGAGCAGTACTTC. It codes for CASSPRDNSSPEQYF.

DNA of the CDR3: TGTGCCAGCAGTTTTGTTGCACGGGCGGGGTCACCCCTCCACTTT. Its protein product is CASSFVARAGSPLHF. This chain links TRBV27 with TRBJ1-6; D gene ambiguous. The CDR3 is 15 residues long. V was shortened by 3 bases and J by 10 bases, with 16 bases between the two germline ends. Germline V lookup: CDR1 MNHEY, CDR2 SMNVEV (reference sequence).

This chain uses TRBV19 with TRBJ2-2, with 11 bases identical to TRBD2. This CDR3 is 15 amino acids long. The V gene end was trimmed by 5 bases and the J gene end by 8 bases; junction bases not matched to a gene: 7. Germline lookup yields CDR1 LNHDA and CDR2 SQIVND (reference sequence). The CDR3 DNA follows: TGTGCCAGTAGTTCCGGGACTAGCGGAAGGGGGGAGCTGTTTTTT. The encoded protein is CASSSGTSGRGELFF.

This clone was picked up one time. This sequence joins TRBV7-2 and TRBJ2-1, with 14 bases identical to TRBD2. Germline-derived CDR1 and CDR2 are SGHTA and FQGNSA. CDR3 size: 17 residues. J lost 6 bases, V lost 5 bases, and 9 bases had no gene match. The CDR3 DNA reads TGTGCCAGCAGCAGAGAAGGACTAGCGGGAGGTCGCAATGAGCAGTTCTTC. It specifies CASSREGLAGGRNEQFF.

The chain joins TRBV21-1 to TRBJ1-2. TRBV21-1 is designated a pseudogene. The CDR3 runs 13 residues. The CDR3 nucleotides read TGTGCCAGCAGCAACCGGGCCGGGGAGGGCTACACCTTC. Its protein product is CASSNRAGEGYTF.

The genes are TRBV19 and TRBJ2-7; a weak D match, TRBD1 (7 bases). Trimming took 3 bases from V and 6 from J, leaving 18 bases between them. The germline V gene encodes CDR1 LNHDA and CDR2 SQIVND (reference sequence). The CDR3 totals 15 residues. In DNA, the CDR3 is TGTGCCAGTAGTATGGTGACAGGGAGGTTCTCCGAGCAGTACTTC. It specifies CASSMVTGRFSEQYF.

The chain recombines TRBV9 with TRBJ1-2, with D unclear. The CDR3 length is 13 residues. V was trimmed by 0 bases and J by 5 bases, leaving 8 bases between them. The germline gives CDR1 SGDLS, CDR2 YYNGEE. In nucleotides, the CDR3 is TGTGCCAGCAGCGTAGACAGTCAGTATGGCTACACCTTC. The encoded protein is CASSVDSQYGYTF.

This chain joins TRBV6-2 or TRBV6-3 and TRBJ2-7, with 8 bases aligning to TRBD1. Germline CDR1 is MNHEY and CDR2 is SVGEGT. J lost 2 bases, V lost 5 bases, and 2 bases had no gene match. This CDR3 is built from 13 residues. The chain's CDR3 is CASSDRGPYEQYF. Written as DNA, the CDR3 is TGTGCCAGCAGTGACAGGGGCCCCTACGAGCAGTACTTC.

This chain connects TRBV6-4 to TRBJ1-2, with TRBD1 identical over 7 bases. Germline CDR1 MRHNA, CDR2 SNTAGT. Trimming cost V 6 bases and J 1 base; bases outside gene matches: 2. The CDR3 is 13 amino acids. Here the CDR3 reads CASSQGGNYGYTF. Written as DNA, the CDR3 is TGTGCCAGCAGCCAGGGGGGTAACTATGGCTACACCTTC.

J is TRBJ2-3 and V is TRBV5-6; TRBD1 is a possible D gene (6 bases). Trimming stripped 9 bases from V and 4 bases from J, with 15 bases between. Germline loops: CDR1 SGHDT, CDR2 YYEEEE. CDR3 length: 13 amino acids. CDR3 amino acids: CATGARGPDTQYF. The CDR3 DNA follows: TGTGCCACCGGTGCCAGGGGTCCAGATACGCAGTATTTT.

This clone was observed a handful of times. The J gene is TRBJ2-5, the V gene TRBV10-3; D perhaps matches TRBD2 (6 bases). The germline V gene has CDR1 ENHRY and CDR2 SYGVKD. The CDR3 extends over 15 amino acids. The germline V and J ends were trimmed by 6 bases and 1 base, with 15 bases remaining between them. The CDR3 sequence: CAIRDFEGGQETQYF. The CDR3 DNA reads TGTGCCATCAGGGACTTCGAGGGAGGCCAAGAGACCCAGTACTTC.

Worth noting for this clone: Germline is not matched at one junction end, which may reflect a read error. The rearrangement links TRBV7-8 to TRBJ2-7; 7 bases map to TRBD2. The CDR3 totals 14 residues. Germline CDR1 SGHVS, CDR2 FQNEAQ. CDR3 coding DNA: TGTGCCAGCAGCTCCCGGGACTACTCCTCCGAGCAGTACTTC. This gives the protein CASSSRDYSSEQYF. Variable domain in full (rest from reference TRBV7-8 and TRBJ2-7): GAGVSQSPRYKVAKRGQDVALRCDPISGHVSLFWYQQALGQGPEFLTYFQNEAQLDKSGLPSDRFFAERPEGSVSTLKIQRTQQEDSAVYLCASSSRDYSSEQYFGPGTRLTVT.

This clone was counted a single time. This CDR3 is CASSSWTATLYEQYF. The CDR3 DNA reads TGTGCCAGTAGTAGCTGGACTGCTACCCTCTACGAGCAGTACTTC. The rearrangement joins TRBV19 to TRBJ2-7; weak D call: TRBD2 (5 bases). The CDR3 is 15 residues long. Germline V CDR1 and CDR2: LNHDA, SQIVND (reference sequence). Trimming shortened V by 4 bases and J by 3 bases, and 16 bases separated the two germline ends.

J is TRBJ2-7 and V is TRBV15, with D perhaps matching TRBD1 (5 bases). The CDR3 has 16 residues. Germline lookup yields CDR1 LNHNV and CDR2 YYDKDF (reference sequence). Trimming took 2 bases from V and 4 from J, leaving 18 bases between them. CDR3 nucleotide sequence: TGTGCCACCAGCAGATTAGCTGGGGCAGGAAGATACGAGCAGTACTTC. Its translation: CATSRLAGAGRYEQYF.

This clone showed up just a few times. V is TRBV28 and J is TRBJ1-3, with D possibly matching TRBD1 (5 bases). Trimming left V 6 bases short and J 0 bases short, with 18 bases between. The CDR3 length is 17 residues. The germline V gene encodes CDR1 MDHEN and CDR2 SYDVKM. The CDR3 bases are TGTGCCAGCAGCCCCGGGGGAGGGCTAACCTCTGGAAACACCATATATTTT. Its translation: CASSPGGGLTSGNTIYF. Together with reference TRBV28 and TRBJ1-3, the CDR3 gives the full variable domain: DVKVTQSSRYLVKRTGEKVFLECVQDMDHENMFWYRQDPGLGLRLIYFSYDVKMKEKGDIPEGYSVSREKKERFSLILESASTNQTSMYLCASSPGGGLTSGNTIYFGEGSWLTVV.

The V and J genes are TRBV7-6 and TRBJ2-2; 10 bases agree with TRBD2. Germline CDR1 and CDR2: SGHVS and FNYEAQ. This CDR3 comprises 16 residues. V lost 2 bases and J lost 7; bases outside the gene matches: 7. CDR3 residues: CASSLQTSGIGGELFF. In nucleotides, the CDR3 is TGTGCCAGCAGCTTACAAACTAGCGGGATCGGCGGGGAGCTGTTTTTT.

The CDR3 DNA is TGTGCCAGCAGCGTAGCAGGGGGCCGGAACTATGGCTACACCTTC. It is translated as CASSVAGGRNYGYTF. This chain uses TRBV9 with TRBJ1-2; 8 positions agree with TRBD1. CDR1 and CDR2 (germline): SGDLS, YYNGEE. There are 15 residues in the CDR3. The V gene end was trimmed by 0 bases and the J gene end by 2 bases; junction bases not matched to a gene: 3.

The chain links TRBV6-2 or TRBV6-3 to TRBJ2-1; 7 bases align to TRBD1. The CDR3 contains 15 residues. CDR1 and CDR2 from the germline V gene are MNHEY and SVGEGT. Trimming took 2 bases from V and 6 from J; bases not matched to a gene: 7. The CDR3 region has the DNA TGTGCCAGCAGTTACCGGTGGGGACAGTTCAATGAGCAGTTCTTC. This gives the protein CASSYRWGQFNEQFF.

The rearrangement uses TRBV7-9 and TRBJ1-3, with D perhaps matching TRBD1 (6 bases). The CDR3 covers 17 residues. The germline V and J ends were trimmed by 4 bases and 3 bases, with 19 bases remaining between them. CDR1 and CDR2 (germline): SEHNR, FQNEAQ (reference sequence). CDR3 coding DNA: TGTGCCAGCAGCTCCGCCCGAGGACAGATCCTTGGAAACACCATATATTTT. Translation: CASSSARGQILGNTIYF.

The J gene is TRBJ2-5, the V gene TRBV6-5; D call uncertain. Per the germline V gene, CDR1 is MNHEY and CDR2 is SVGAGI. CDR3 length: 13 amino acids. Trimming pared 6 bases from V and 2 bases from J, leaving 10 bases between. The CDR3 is CASSLMTQETQYF. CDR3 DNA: TGTGCCAGCAGCCTTATGACACAAGAGACCCAGTACTTC.

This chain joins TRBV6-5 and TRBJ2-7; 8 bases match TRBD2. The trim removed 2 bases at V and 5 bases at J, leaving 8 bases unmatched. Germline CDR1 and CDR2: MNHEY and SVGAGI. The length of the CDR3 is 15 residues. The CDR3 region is CASSYTSGGTHEQYF. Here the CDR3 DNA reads TGTGCCAGCAGTTACACCTCGGGGGGGACCCACGAGCAGTACTTC.

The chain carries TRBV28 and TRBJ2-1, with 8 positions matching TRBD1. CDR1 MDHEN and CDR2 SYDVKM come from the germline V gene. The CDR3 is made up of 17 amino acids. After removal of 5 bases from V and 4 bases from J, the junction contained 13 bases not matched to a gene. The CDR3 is CASSGHAGQGRYNEQFF. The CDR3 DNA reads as TGTGCCAGCAGTGGGCATGCAGGACAGGGCCGTTACAATGAGCAGTTCTTC.

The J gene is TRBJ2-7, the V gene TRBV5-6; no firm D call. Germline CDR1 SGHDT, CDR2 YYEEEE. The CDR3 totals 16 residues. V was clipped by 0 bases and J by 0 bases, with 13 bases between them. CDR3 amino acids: CASSLGARRISYEQYF. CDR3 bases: TGTGCCAGCAGCTTGGGGGCGAGACGGATCTCCTACGAGCAGTACTTC.

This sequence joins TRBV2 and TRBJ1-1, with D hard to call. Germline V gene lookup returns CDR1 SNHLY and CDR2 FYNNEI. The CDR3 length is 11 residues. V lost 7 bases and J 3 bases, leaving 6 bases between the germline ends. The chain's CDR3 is CASTGYTEAFF. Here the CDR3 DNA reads TGTGCCAGCACGGGTTACACTGAAGCTTTCTTT.

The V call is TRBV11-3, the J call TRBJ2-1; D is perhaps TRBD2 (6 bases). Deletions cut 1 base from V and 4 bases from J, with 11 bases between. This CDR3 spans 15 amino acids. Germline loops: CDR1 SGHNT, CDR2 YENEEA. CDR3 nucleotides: TGTGCCAGCAGCTTAGGCGGGAACGTGTACAATGAGCAGTTCTTC. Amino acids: CASSLGGNVYNEQFF.

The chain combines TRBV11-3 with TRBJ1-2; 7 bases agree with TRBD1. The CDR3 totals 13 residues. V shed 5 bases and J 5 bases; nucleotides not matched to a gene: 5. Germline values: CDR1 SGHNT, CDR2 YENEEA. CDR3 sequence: CASSLAGGYGYTF. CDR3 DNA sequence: TGTGCCAGCAGCCTCGCAGGGGGATATGGCTACACCTTC. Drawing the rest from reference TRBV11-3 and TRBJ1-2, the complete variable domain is EAGVVQSPRYKIIEKKQPVAFWCNPISGHNTLYWYLQNLGQGPELLIRYENEEAVDDSQLPKDRFSAERLKGVDSTLKIQPAELGDSAVYLCASSLAGGYGYTFGSGTRLTVV.

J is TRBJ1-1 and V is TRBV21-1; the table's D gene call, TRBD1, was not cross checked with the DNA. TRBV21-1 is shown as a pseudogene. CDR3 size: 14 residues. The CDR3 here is CASSKHRGGTEAFF. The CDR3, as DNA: TGTGCCAGCAGCAAACACAGGGGGGGCACTGAAGCTTTCTTT.